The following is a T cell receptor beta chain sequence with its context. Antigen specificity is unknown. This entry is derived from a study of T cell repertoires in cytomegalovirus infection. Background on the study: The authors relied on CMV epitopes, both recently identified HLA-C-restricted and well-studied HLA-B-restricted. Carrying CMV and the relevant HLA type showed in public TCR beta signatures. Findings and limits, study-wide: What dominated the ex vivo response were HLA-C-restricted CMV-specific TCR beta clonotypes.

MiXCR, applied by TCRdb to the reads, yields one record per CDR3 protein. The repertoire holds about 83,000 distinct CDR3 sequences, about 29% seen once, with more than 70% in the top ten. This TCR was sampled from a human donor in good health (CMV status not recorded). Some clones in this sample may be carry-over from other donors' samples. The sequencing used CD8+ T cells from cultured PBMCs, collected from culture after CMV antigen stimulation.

Here the CDR3 reads CASSFGGGDYEQYF. The DNA for the CDR3 is TGTGCCAGCAGCTTCGGCGGGGGGGATTACGAGCAGTACTTC. The rearrangement joins TRBV5-4 to TRBJ2-7, with TRBD2 matching 9 bases. CDR3 size: 14 residues. Germline V lookup: CDR1 SGHNT, CDR2 YYREEE (reference sequence). With 2 bases clipped from V and 4 bases from J, the junction kept 4 bases outside the gene matches.